This TCR beta chain was sequenced during a study of T cell clonotyping in hematopoietic cell transplantation. Deletions cut 3 bases from V and 1 base from J, with 10 bases between. The CDR3 has 14 amino acids. Germline loops: CDR1 SGDLS, CDR2 YYNGEE. Assay used: immunoSEQ multiplex PCR; TCRdb lists only in-frame clones, some missing. The sample includes approximately 20,000 clones, more than 70% of them seen just once. Time point denoted: recipient sample about 28 days before transplant, after cytoreduction. The V gene is TRBV9, the J gene TRBJ1-1, with D possibly being TRBD1 (6 bases). The TCR originated in a man aged 50 to 59 with acute myeloid leukemia. Some clones in this sample may be carry-over from other donors' samples. Sequenced here: peripheral blood mononuclear cells, sampled before stem cell transplant. CDR3 protein: CASSAGQTNTEAFF. CDR3 bases: TGTGCCAGCAGCGCGGGACAAACGAACACTGAAGCTTTCTTT. Filled out from reference TRBV9 and TRBJ1-1, the complete variable domain reads DSGVTQTPKHLITATGQRVTLRCSPRSGDLSVYWYQQSLDQGLQFLIQYYNGEERAKGNILERFSAQQFPDLHSELNLSSLELGDSALYFCASSAGQTNTEAFFGQGTRLTVV.